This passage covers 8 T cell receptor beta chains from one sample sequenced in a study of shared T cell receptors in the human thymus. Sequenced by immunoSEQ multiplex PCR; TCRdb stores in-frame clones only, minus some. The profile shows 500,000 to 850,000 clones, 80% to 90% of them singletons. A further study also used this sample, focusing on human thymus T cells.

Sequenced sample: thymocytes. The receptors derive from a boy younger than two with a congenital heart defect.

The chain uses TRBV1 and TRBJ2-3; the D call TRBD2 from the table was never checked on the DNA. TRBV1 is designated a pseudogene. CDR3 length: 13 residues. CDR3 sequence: CTSSYTLADTQYF. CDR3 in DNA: TGCACCAGCAGCTACACGCTAGCAGATACGCAGTATTTT.

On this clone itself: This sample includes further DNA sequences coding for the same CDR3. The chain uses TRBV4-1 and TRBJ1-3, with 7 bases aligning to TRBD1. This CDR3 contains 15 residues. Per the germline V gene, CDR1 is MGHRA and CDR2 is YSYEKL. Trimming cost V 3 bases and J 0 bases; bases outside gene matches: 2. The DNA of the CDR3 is TGCGCCAGCAGCCAGGGGGACAGCTCTGGAAACACCATATATTTT. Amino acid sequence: CASSQGDSSGNTIYF.

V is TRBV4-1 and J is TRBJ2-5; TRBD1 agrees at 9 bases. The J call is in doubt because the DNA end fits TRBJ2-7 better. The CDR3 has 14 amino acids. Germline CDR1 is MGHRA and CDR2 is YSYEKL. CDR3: CASSQGDRAYEQYF. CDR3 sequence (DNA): TGCGCCAGCAGCCAAGGGGACAGGGCCTACGAGCAGTACTTC.

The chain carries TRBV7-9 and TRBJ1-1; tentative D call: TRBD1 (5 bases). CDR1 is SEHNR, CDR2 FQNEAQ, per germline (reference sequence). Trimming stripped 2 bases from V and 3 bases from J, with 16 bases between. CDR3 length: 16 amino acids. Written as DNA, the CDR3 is TGTGCCAGCAGCTTATTTAATTGGGGGAGGGACACTGAAGCTTTCTTT. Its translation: CASSLFNWGRDTEAFF.

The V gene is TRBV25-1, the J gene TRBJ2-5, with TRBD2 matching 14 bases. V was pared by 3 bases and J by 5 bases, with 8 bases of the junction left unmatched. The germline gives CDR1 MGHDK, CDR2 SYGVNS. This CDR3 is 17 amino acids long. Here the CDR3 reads CASSDPRTSGRLETQYF. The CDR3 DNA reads TGTGCCAGCAGTGACCCAAGGACTAGCGGGAGGTTGGAGACCCAGTACTTC.

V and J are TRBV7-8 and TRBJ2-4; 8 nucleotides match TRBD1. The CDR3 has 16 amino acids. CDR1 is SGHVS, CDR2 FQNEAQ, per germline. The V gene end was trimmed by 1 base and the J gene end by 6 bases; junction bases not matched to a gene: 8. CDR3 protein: CASSLVKDRGGNIQYF. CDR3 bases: TGTGCCAGCAGCTTAGTTAAAGACAGGGGCGGAAACATTCAGTACTTC.

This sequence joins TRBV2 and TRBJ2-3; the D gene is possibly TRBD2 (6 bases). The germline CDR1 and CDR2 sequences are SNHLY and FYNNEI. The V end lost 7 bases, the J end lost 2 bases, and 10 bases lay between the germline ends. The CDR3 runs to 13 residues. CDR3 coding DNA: TGTGCCAGCATTGGCGGGGACACAGATACGCAGTATTTT. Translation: CASIGGDTDTQYF.

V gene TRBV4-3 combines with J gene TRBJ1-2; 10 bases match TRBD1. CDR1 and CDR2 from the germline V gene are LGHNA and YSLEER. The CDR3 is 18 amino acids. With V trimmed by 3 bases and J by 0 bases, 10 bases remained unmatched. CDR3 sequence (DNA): TGCGCCAGCAGCCAGGTCCCGGGACAGGGGATTACTAACTATGGCTACACCTTC. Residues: CASSQVPGQGITNYGYTF.